These T cell receptor beta chains were read from a single sample in a study of identical twins. TCRdb processed the 5' RACE reads anew with MiXCR; each CDR3 protein has one entry. The repertoire holds 280,000 or so distinct CDR3 sequences, about 8% seen once, with around 2.1% in the top ten. These data also formed part of another study, on yellow fever vaccine responses in identical twins.

Material: memory (CD45RO+) T cells sorted from blood. The receptors originated from a woman between 18 and 30 years old in good health. Both conserved end residues are part of each CDR3. The order of the fields is J gene, V gene, clone size, D gene, CDR3 DNA, CDR3 protein. The D gene is left open where the match is weak. Clone size is given for some rows only: seen once, a few or many times, or a class if the clone is expanded.

TRBJ1-1	TRBV14	few	-	TGTGCCAGCAGCCAAGTCGGGGCGGTTGAAGCTTTCTTT	CASSQVGAVEAFF
TRBJ2-1	TRBV20-1	-	-	TGCAGTGCTAGCTTAGCGTCCGTCGGGAATGAGCAGTTCTTC	CSASLASVGNEQFF
TRBJ2-7	TRBV2	few	-	TGTGCCAGCAGTGAAAGGGCTCAGTCATCCTACGAGCAGTACTTC	CASSERAQSSYEQYF
TRBJ2-7	TRBV5-1	-	-	TGCGCCTCCAGCAGGCTAGATACGTTCGAGCAGTACTTC	CASSRLDTFEQYF
TRBJ2-5	TRBV9	many	TRBD2	TGTGCCAGCAGCGTAGGGTCCGGGACTAGCGATTGGTACCAAGAGACCCAGTACTTC	CASSVGSGTSDWYQETQYF
TRBJ1-6	TRBV12-3/TRBV12-4	many	-	TGTGCCAGCAGCTTATTGTATAATTCACCCCTCCACTTT	CASSLLYNSPLHF
TRBJ2-1	TRBV3-1	-	-	TGTGCCAGCAGCCGAAACGCGCAGGGCAATGAGCAGTTCTTC	CASSRNAQGNEQFF
TRBJ2-1	TRBV7-9	-	TRBD2	TGTGCCAGCAGCCTGGGACTAGCGGCCAATGAGCAGTTCTTC	CASSLGLAANEQFF
TRBJ1-2	TRBV7-3	many	TRBD1	TGTGCCAGCAGCTTCGGACAGGTCCCCCTCGGCTACACCTTC	CASSFGQVPLGYTF
TRBJ1-1	TRBV5-1	many	-	TGCGCCAGCAGCGAGTCGGTGAACACTGAAGCTTTCTTT	CASSESVNTEAFF
TRBJ2-4	TRBV14	many	-	TGTGCCAGCAGCCATTCCGGGGGACTAGCCAAAAACATTCAGTACTTC	CASSHSGGLAKNIQYF
TRBJ1-2	TRBV24-1	many	-	TGTGCCACCAGTGATAGAGGGATTAACTATGGCTACACCTTC	CATSDRGINYGYTF
TRBJ1-3	TRBV7-6	many	-	TGTGCCAGCAGCTTAGGGGCAGGTGCTGGAAACACCATATATTTT	CASSLGAGAGNTIYF
TRBJ2-1	TRBV20-1	few	TRBD2	TGCAGTGCCACCTTCCTGGGGGGGGGCTACAATGAGCAGTTCTTC	CSATFLGGGYNEQFF
TRBJ1-2	TRBV5-1	few	-	TGCGCCAGCAGCCCCGCTGCCGGGACCGCAGGGGCCGGCTATGGCTACACCTTC	CASSPAAGTAGAGYGYTF
TRBJ2-1	TRBV5-1	many	-	TGCGCCAGCAGCTTGGAAGCGGTTCAAGGTTTCGATGAGCAGTTCTTC	CASSLEAVQGFDEQFF
TRBJ2-3	TRBV7-9	many	-	TGTGCCAGCAGCCCTCCCGGGACGACCACAGATACGCAGTATTTT	CASSPPGTTTDTQYF
TRBJ2-4	TRBV5-1	few	-	TGCGCCAGCAGCTTGTTTTTGACAGGAATGGCCAAAAACATTCAGTACTTC	CASSLFLTGMAKNIQYF
TRBJ2-5	TRBV4-2	few	-	TGTGCCAGCAGCAAAGACGGGGTAGAGGAGACCCAGTACTTC	CASSKDGVEETQYF
TRBJ2-3	TRBV20-1	-	TRBD2	TGCAGTGCTAGAGGTCTAGCGGGTACCACAGATACGCAGTATTTT	CSARGLAGTTDTQYF
TRBJ2-3	TRBV27	-	-	TGTGCCAGCAGTTCCCTGGGGGGCGTCACAGATACGCAGTATTTT	CASSSLGGVTDTQYF
TRBJ2-7	TRBV29-1	-	TRBD2	TGCAGCGTCGGACTAGCGGGCCTGGAGCAGTACTTC	CSVGLAGLEQYF
TRBJ1-6	TRBV28	many	-	TGTGCCAGCAGTTTATGGAGGGCCCCCTATAATTCACCCCTCCACTTT	CASSLWRAPYNSPLHF
TRBJ2-1	TRBV7-8	few	TRBD2	TGTGCCAGCCGACTAGCGGGAGGGAGGAATGAGCAGTTCTTC	CASRLAGGRNEQFF
TRBJ1-3	TRBV6-5	-	TRBD1	TGTGCCAGCCGGACAGGGGGCCGCAGCACCATATATTTT	CASRTGGRSTIYF